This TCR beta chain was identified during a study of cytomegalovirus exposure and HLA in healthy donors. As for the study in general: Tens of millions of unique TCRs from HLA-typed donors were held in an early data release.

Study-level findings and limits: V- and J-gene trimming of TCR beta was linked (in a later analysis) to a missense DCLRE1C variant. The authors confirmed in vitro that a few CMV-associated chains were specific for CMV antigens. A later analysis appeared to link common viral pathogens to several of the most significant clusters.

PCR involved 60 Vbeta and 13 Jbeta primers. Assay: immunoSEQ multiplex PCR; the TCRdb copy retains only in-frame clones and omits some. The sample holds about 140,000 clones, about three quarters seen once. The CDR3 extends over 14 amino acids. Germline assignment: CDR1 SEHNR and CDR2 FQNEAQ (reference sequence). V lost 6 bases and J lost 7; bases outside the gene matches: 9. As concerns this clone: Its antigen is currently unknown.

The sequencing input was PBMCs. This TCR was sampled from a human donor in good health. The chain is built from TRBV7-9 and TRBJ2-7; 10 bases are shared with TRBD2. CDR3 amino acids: CASREAGGLGEQYF. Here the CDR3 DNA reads TGTGCCAGCAGAGAAGCGGGAGGGCTGGGAGAGCAGTACTTC.